This T cell receptor (beta chain) was recorded in a study of tumor-infiltrating lymphocytes in primary liver carcinoma. Study-level points and caveats: Tumor-adjacent and tumor-blood pairs overlapped less than tumor region pairs did. The top-250-clone fraction was significantly higher in tumors than in blood (p = 0.039).

A primer in the constant region served to generate TCR beta cDNA from about 470 ng of total RNA. Researchers made the TCR beta libraries by running three nested multiplex PCR rounds with slightly modified ARM-PCR. TCRdb reprocessed the multiplex PCR reads via MiXCR and lists one record per CDR3 protein. The table includes tens of thousands of distinct CDR3 sequences, under 75% detected once. Scientists recovered RNA and DNA together from about 20-30 mg of unsorted bulk tissue. Surgeons resected the patients' primary liver carcinomas. Patients showed chronic HBV infection and an absence of prior treatment. In regard to this clonotype: Antigen: not known. Relative to the germline gene, one junction end is altered; a read error may explain this.

The specimen sequenced was tumor-adjacent normal liver tissue. The TCR was taken from a man aged 35 to 55 with primary liver carcinoma and hepatitis B virus infection.

This CDR3 is CASSGQYGCTF. The CDR3 region has the DNA TGTGCCAGCAGTGGCCAGTATGGCTGCACCTTC. The chain is built from TRBV11-2 and TRBJ1-2; D remains ambiguous. There are 11 residues in the CDR3. Germline V gene sequence: CDR1 SGHAT, CDR2 FQNNGV.